This entry lists 11 T cell receptor beta chains sequenced from one sample in a study of blood T cells in healthy people across ages. Next came a second PCR, run for roughly 6 to 11 cycles, which used a sample-barcoded 5' primer along with a J-beta primer mix. TCRdb re-called the 5' RACE reads through MiXCR, storing one row per CDR3 protein. The sample contains fewer than 900,000 distinct CDR3 sequences, roughly 45% of which appear only once. Sequences were obtained from blood. The source is a woman between 55 and 75 years old in good health.

The chain links TRBV6-1 to TRBJ2-7; D might be TRBD1 (8 bases). Per germline, CDR1 MNHNS and CDR2 SASEGT. V gave up 1 base and J gave up 3 bases, with 13 bases separating them. This CDR3 region has 15 residues. CDR3 sequence reads: CASSEGEGQVYEQYF. The CDR3 bases are TGTGCCAGCAGTGAAGGGGAGGGACAGGTCTACGAGCAGTACTTC.

This clonotype was picked up many times. The chain combines TRBV29-1 with TRBJ2-7; D ambiguous. The CDR3 is 12 amino acids. Trimming shortened V by 6 bases and J by 4 bases, and 13 bases separated the two germline ends. Germline CDR1 is SQVTM and CDR2 is ANQGSEA. The CDR3 DNA reads as TGCAGCGTACGCGGTTCAGGTTACGAGCAGTACTTC. Protein product: CSVRGSGYEQYF.

DNA for the CDR3: TGTGCCAGCAGTTACTTCTTTAAAACCTACGAGCAGTACTTC. The encoded protein is CASSYFFKTYEQYF. The genes are TRBV6-2 or TRBV6-3 and TRBJ2-7; no clear D. The V gene lost 1 base and the J gene lost 2 bases, with 9 bases spanning the gap. Germline V gene sequence: CDR1 MNHEY, CDR2 SVGEGT. CDR3 length: 14 residues.

DNA of the CDR3: TGCAGTGCTAGCTTCTGGGGGGCGAGAGGGGAGACCCAGTACTTC. Translation gives CSASFWGARGETQYF. This chain joins TRBV20-1 and TRBJ2-5, with D perhaps being TRBD1 or TRBD2 (6 bases each). CDR3 length: 15 residues. Germline CDR1 is DFQATT and CDR2 is SNEGSKA (reference sequence). V was trimmed by 3 bases and J by 5 bases, leaving 19 bases between them.

This clonotype occurred once. It may be a read error: a sequence one base away is much more abundant. The chain couples TRBV28 to TRBJ2-1; maybe TRBD2 (6 bases). CDR1 and CDR2 (germline): MDHEN, SYDVKM. The CDR3 spans 15 residues. The CDR3, as DNA: TGTACCAGCAGTTTTCTTCGGGAGCCTTACAATGAGCAGTTCTTC. It translates to CTSSFLREPYNEQFF.

This chain links TRBV18 with TRBJ2-7; either TRBD1 or TRBD2 may fit D (5 bases each). The CDR3 covers 14 residues. Germline V CDR1 and CDR2: KGHSH, LQKENI. V was shortened by 4 bases and J by 3 bases, with 13 bases between the two germline ends. The CDR3 loop is CASSHRDGNYEQYF. The CDR3 bases are TGTGCCAGCTCACACCGGGACGGGAACTACGAGCAGTACTTC.

The chain carries TRBV20-1 and TRBJ2-3, with D maybe TRBD2 (6 bases). This CDR3 has 12 residues. Trimming left V 6 bases short and J 11 bases short, with 18 bases between. Per the germline V gene, CDR1 is DFQATT and CDR2 is SNEGSKA (reference sequence). The CDR3 coding sequence is TGCAGTGCCCTCGTCGGGGGATCTAGGCAGTATTTT. Translation: CSALVGGSRQYF.

About this clonotype: Since a much larger clone is just one base distant, this may be a read error. This chain uses TRBV10-2 with TRBJ1-5, with D tentatively TRBD1 (6 bases). Germline assignment: CDR1 WSHSY and CDR2 SAAADI. The CDR3 loop spans 18 amino acids. CDR3 coding DNA: TGCGCCGGCAGTCCGACCATGACAGGCGAATATAGCAATCAGCCCCAGCATTTT. Translation: CAGSPTMTGEYSNQPQHF.

This clonotype was seen a few times. V gene TRBV9 combines with J gene TRBJ2-7, with TRBD2 matching over 9 bases. Germline-derived CDR1 and CDR2 are SGDLS and YYNGEE. V lost 2 bases to trimming and J lost 2 bases; unmatched junction nucleotides: 5. The CDR3 length is 15 residues. CDR3 bases: TGTGCCAGCAGCGTCCAGGCGGGAGGGCCCTACGAGCAGTACTTC. Translated: CASSVQAGGPYEQYF.

This clonotype was seen a handful of times. The chain carries TRBV29-1 and TRBJ2-3; 10 bases align to TRBD1. V lost 7 bases and J lost 3; bases outside the gene matches: 4. The CDR3 covers 13 residues. Germline CDR1 reads SQVTM; CDR2 reads ANQGSEA. As DNA, the CDR3 is TGCAGCGCCTCGGGACAGGGGACAGATACGCAGTATTTT. Its protein is CSASGQGTDTQYF.

CDR3: CASSLTSGSLYNEQYF. The CDR3 bases are TGCGCCAGCAGCTTGACTAGCGGGAGTCTATACAATGAGCAGTACTTC. V usage is TRBV5-1 and J usage is TRBJ2-7, with TRBD2 matching 11 bases. CDR3 length: 16 residues. Germline V gene sequence: CDR1 SGHRS, CDR2 YFSETQ. With 1 base clipped from V and 7 bases from J, the junction kept 10 bases outside the gene matches. Combining the CDR3 with reference TRBV5-1 and TRBJ2-7 gives the whole variable domain KAGVTQTPRYLIKTRGQQVTLSCSPISGHRSVSWYQQTPGQGLQFLFEYFSETQRNKGNFPGRFSGRQFSNSRSEMNVSTLELGDSALYLCASSLTSGSLYNEQYFGPGTRLTVT.